These T cell receptor beta chains were read from a single sample in a study of neurological immune-mediated disorders. TCRdb fed the 5' RACE reads into MiXCR, producing one record per CDR3 protein. Of about 92,000 distinct CDR3 sequences listed, roughly 3.2% are singletons. The source material was PBMCs. These TCRs come from a woman aged 45 to 65 with multiple sclerosis. The CDR3 runs from the conserved cysteine through the conserved F or W. The D gene is left open where the match is weak.

d_call	v_call	j_call	cdr3_aa
NA	TRBV20-1	TRBJ2-7	CSGYRQGYEQYF
TRBD1	TRBV9	TRBJ1-5	CASSVGGQWDQPQHF
NA	TRBV29-1	TRBJ2-2	CSAASRWGAGTGELFF
NA	TRBV20-1	TRBJ2-4	CSARDLQGGIKNIQYF
NA	TRBV20-1	TRBJ2-2	CSARVPTTLNTGELFF
NA	TRBV28	TRBJ1-5	CASSVLQGLGNKTQNF
TRBD1	TRBV5-1	TRBJ2-7	CASSPHPGQVTYEQYF
TRBD2	TRBV7-2	TRBJ2-5	CASSLPIAGLETQYF
NA	TRBV9	TRBJ2-3	CASSVESKGPGDTQYF
NA	TRBV4-3	TRBJ1-3	CASSQDVAVSDTIYF
TRBD1	TRBV19	TRBJ1-2	CASEDRANYGYTF
NA	TRBV4-1	TRBJ2-5	CASSKDRVQETQYF
TRBD2	TRBV9	TRBJ2-6	CASSVSSGGANVLTF
NA	TRBV20-1	TRBJ2-7	CSAPGHYEQYF
NA	TRBV5-1	TRBJ1-5	CASSLDGRGNQPQHF
NA	TRBV6-4	TRBJ2-1	CASSGSQYNEQFF
NA	TRBV7-2	TRBJ2-1	CASSLAVARNNEQFF
NA	TRBV5-1	TRBJ1-5	CASSSDPYSNQPQHF
TRBD2	TRBV3-1	TRBJ2-1	CASSQATRLAGDNEQFF
NA	TRBV4-3	TRBJ1-5	CASSQDGGREQPQHF
NA	TRBV19	TRBJ1-5	CASSPAGIRVGSNQPQHF
NA	TRBV6-6	TRBJ2-1	CASSPRFF
NA	TRBV7-3	TRBJ2-3	CASSLGWGGDTQYF
TRBD2	TRBV7-6	TRBJ2-2	CASSPGASGEGELFF
TRBD1	TRBV5-1	TRBJ1-2	CASSTSLTGFSGYTF
NA	TRBV6-2/TRBV6-3	TRBJ2-7	CASSYVGTQSYEQYF
NA	TRBV12-3/TRBV12-4	TRBJ1-3	CASSRFSGNTIYF
NA	TRBV10-2	TRBJ1-3	CASTLGGNSGNTIYF
TRBD2	TRBV20-1	TRBJ2-3	CSSSPASGNTDTQYF
NA	TRBV20-1	TRBJ2-1	CSAETRDVPSNEQFF
TRBD1	TRBV5-1	TRBJ1-1	CASSITGGGTEAFF
NA	TRBV5-1	TRBJ2-1	CASSWGPTSYNEQFF
NA	TRBV5-1	TRBJ1-1	CASSLWGHDTEAFF
NA	TRBV20-1	TRBJ2-7	CSASREYEQYF
NA	TRBV5-1	TRBJ2-2	CASSLPGAGELFF
NA	TRBV7-2	TRBJ2-6	CASSLMGLDTGFSGANVLTF
NA	TRBV25-1	TRBJ1-5	CASASWAVNQPQHF
NA	TRBV6-1	TRBJ1-4	CASIQGNEKLFF
NA	TRBV12-3/TRBV12-4	TRBJ2-3	CASRVGQIDTQYF
NA	TRBV7-6	TRBJ2-7	CASSISHYEQYF
NA	TRBV20-1	TRBJ1-2	CSAKLWEGNGYTF
TRBD2	TRBV6-6	TRBJ2-1	CASSYPRTSGRDEQFF
NA	TRBV5-1	TRBJ2-7	CASAAGFTYEQYF
NA	TRBV5-5	TRBJ1-6	CASSLTQDRNSNLNF
NA	TRBV7-9	TRBJ1-4	CASSQRQVEKLFF
TRBD1	TRBV12-3/TRBV12-4	TRBJ1-6	CASSRGRPLHF